This T cell receptor (beta chain) was identified during a study of blood T cells in healthy people across ages. General study findings and limits: A greater number of naive CD4+ cells and higher diversity distinguished long-lived donors from aged donors.

A sample-barcoded 5' primer and a J-beta primer mix were used in a second PCR of about 7 to 12 cycles. A single record per CDR3 protein comes from TCRdb applying MiXCR to the 5' RACE reads. The sample includes approximately 800,000 distinct CDR3 sequences, more than 25% of them seen just once. Of note for this clonotype: Its antigen is unknown.

This CDR3 is 16 amino acids long. CDR1 and CDR2 from the germline V gene are SGDLS and YYNGEE. V was pared by 0 bases and J by 0 bases, with 9 bases between. The data also belong to a second study, concerning T cells of mothers and their children.

Sequencing used blood. The clonotype comes from a boy aged 10-17 years in good health. J is TRBJ2-2 and V is TRBV9; D unclear. CDR3 DNA: TGTGCCAGCAGCGTAGAGGGCACCTCGAACACCGGGGAGCTGTTTTTT. Protein sequence: CASSVEGTSNTGELFF.